Shown below are 17 T cell receptor beta chains from a single sample sequenced in a study of T cell clonotyping in hematopoietic cell transplantation. Assay used: immunoSEQ multiplex PCR; TCRdb lists only in-frame clones, some missing. Here the sample spans under 30,000 clones, around nine tenths being singletons. This material consisted of PBMCs, taken 100 days after allogeneic stem cell transplant. These receptors were collected from a female patient aged 50-59 years who had an allogeneic stem cell transplant from a related donor, so the T cells may come from the graft donor. Some clones in this sample may be carry-over from other donors' samples.

The CDR3 DNA reads as TGTGCCAGCAGTGAACAGGGTATCTTTGGCGGGGAGCTGTTTTTT. This gives the protein CASSEQGIFGGELFF. This rearrangement joins TRBV6-4 to TRBJ2-2, with a tentative D call TRBD1 (6 bases). CDR1 and CDR2 (germline): MRHNA, SNTAGT. The CDR3 totals 15 residues. Between the trimmed V and J ends, which lost 3 bases and 7 bases, there was a span of 15 bases.

This sequence joins TRBV2 and TRBJ1-5, with 8 bases that match TRBD1. The junction had 16 bases not matched to a gene; V was cut back by 6 bases and J by 0 bases. CDR1 is SNHLY, CDR2 FYNNEI, per germline. The CDR3 runs 19 residues. CDR3 residues: CASRSLTGEMGNSNQPQHF. DNA for the CDR3: TGTGCCAGCAGATCATTGACAGGGGAGATGGGAAATAGCAATCAGCCCCAGCATTTT.

V gene TRBV9 combines with J gene TRBJ1-1; a weak D match, TRBD1 (5 bases). Trimming took 4 bases from V and 1 from J, leaving 8 bases between them. This CDR3 is built from 13 residues. Germline lookup yields CDR1 SGDLS and CDR2 YYNGEE. CDR3 sequence reads: CASSQGWNTEAFF. As DNA, the CDR3 is TGTGCCAGCAGCCAGGGCTGGAACACTGAAGCTTTCTTT.

This clone showed up just a few times. The gene calls are TRBV6-5 and TRBJ1-4; a weak D match, TRBD1 (6 bases). Deletions cut 4 bases from V and 0 bases from J, with 9 bases between. The CDR3 spans 15 residues. Germline CDR1 and CDR2: MNHEY and SVGAGI. The CDR3, as DNA: TGTGCCAGCAGTTGGGGGGCTACAACTAATGAAAAACTGTTTTTT. Its protein product is CASSWGATTNEKLFF.

V and J are TRBV27 and TRBJ1-2; 9 nucleotides line up with TRBD1. The CDR3 contains 15 residues. Losses at the gene ends were 10 bases for V and 1 base for J; bases not matched to a gene: 10. Germline-derived CDR1 and CDR2 are MNHEY and SMNVEV (reference sequence). DNA of the CDR3: TGTGCCACTATGGACAGGGGAGCCCTTAACTATGGCTACACCTTC. Translated: CATMDRGALNYGYTF.

This chain uses TRBV5-1 with TRBJ1-5; D uncertain. The germline V gene has CDR1 SGHRS and CDR2 YFSETQ. The V gene lost 0 bases and the J gene lost 1 base, with 5 bases spanning the gap. The CDR3 spans 14 residues. This chain's CDR3 is CASSLDGSNQPQHF. CDR3 nucleotide sequence: TGCGCCAGCAGCTTGGACGGGAGCAATCAGCCCCAGCATTTT.

The chain uses TRBV5-4 and TRBJ1-3, with D perhaps TRBD1 (5 bases). The germline gives CDR1 SGHNT, CDR2 YYREEE (reference sequence). The CDR3 is made up of 15 amino acids. V was cut by 0 bases and J by 0 bases, with 7 bases left in between. The CDR3 loop reads CASSLDRSSGNTIYF. CDR3 DNA: TGTGCCAGCAGCTTGGACAGGAGCTCTGGAAACACCATATATTTT.

The chain is built from TRBV4-1 and TRBJ2-1, with 12 bases that match TRBD2. From germline, CDR1 is MGHRA and CDR2 YSYEKL. V was clipped by 8 bases and J by 5 bases; unmatched bases: 7. There are 15 residues in the CDR3. The CDR3 region has the DNA TGCGCCAGCCGTCCTGGACTAGCGGGGAACAATGAGCAGTTCTTC. This sequence encodes CASRPGLAGNNEQFF.

The chain links TRBV19 to TRBJ1-4; a possible D gene is TRBD1 (5 bases). Germline assignment: CDR1 LNHDA and CDR2 SQIVND (reference sequence). This CDR3 has 12 residues. Trimming removed 3 bases at V and 10 bases at J, with 9 bases between. CDR3 in DNA: TGTGCCAGTAGTATCCGCGACAGAAAACTGTTTTTT. Amino acids: CASSIRDRKLFF.

The genes are TRBV19 and TRBJ2-7; a weak D match, TRBD1 (5 bases). The CDR3 is made up of 14 amino acids. Germline V lookup: CDR1 LNHDA, CDR2 SQIVND (reference sequence). The V and J ends lost 4 bases and 1 base respectively, with 11 bases between them. The CDR3 sequence is CASSTPWTSYEQYF. CDR3 nucleotides: TGTGCCAGTAGTACCCCCTGGACATCCTACGAGCAGTACTTC.

The gene calls are TRBV6-1 and TRBJ2-1; 7 positions match TRBD2. CDR1 MNHNS and CDR2 SASEGT come from the germline V gene. The CDR3 has 16 amino acids. The V gene end was trimmed by 2 bases and the J gene end by 6 bases; junction bases not matched to a gene: 10. The CDR3 sequence is CASSEIGGLVGNEQFF. CDR3 in DNA: TGTGCCAGCAGTGAAATTGGCGGACTAGTGGGCAATGAGCAGTTCTTC.

The chain couples TRBV30 to TRBJ2-2, with a weak D call TRBD2 (5 bases). The V and J ends lost 2 bases and 4 bases respectively, with 14 bases between them. The CDR3 is made up of 15 amino acids. Germline CDR1 and CDR2: GTSNPN and SVGIG (reference sequence). CDR3 loop: CAWSLGLASTGELFF. The CDR3 DNA is TGTGCCTGGAGTCTAGGTCTAGCATCCACCGGGGAGCTGTTTTTT.

This rearrangement joins TRBV30 to TRBJ2-1; D tentatively reads TRBD1 or TRBD2 (5 bases each). The V gene lost 0 bases and the J gene lost 12 bases, with 18 bases spanning the gap. Germline CDR1 reads GTSNPN; CDR2 reads SVGIG (reference sequence). The CDR3 extends over 14 amino acids. The CDR3 DNA sequence: TGTGCCTGGAGTGTATGGGACCCCGAATCAGGGCAGTTCTTC. Translating gives CAWSVWDPESGQFF.

This sequence joins TRBV18 and TRBJ2-7; D remains ambiguous. Trimming removed 6 bases at V and 5 bases at J, with 11 bases between. The CDR3 loop spans 12 amino acids. CDR1 and CDR2 (germline): KGHSH, LQKENI. DNA of the CDR3: TGTGCCAGCTCCTGGTATAACGACGAGCAGTACTTC. This gives the protein CASSWYNDEQYF.

The CDR3 spells CASSFGSTDTQYF. CDR3 nucleotides: TGTGCCAGCAGCTTCGGGAGCACAGATACGCAGTATTTT. The rearrangement links TRBV7-8 to TRBJ2-3; D is uncertain. The CDR3 is made up of 13 amino acids. The ends were cut back, 3 bases at V and 0 bases at J, with 4 bases in the middle. Germline lookup yields CDR1 SGHVS and CDR2 FQNEAQ.

CDR3 region: CASSLRGGPGETQYF. In nucleotides, the CDR3 is TGCGCCAGCAGCTTGCGGGGGGGGCCGGGTGAGACCCAGTACTTC. The chain couples TRBV5-1 to TRBJ2-5; 8 bases are a match to TRBD2. The CDR3 loop spans 15 amino acids. Germline V gene data show CDR1 as SGHRS and CDR2 as YFSETQ. J lost 5 bases, V lost 1 base, and 7 bases had no gene match.

J is TRBJ2-7 and V is TRBV7-3, with D unclear. CDR1 SGHTA and CDR2 FQGTGA come from the germline V gene. The ends were cut back, 3 bases at V and 6 bases at J, with 18 bases in the middle. The CDR3 loop spans 15 amino acids. CDR3 in DNA: TGTGCCAGCAGCTTCACGCCTGGGTCCTTCGGCGAGCAGTACTTC. Encoded protein: CASSFTPGSFGEQYF.